The sequence of this T cell receptor beta chain was determined in a study of cytomegalovirus exposure and HLA in healthy donors. Study at large: The 120 validation repertoires, a later analysis reported, used the same platform as the 650 to 800 repertoires from the first cohort.

This CDR3 spans 14 amino acids. The ends were cut back, 0 bases at V and 4 bases at J, with 10 bases in the middle. Germline assignment: CDR1 SGHNT and CDR2 YYREEE (reference sequence). Using immunoSEQ multiplex PCR, the repertoire was profiled, and TCRdb retains in-frame clones only, with some absent. This table holds around 200,000 clones, 80% to 85% found once. It was the approximately 120-subject validation cohort, separate from the roughly 700-subject first cohort, to which the donors belonged. On this clone: Its target is not known.

Findings of the study overall: Confirmation in vitro established that a few CMV-associated chains were specific for CMV antigens.

Material: PBMCs. The receptor comes from a woman aged 25-40 years in good health and CMV-seronegative. V and J are TRBV5-4 and TRBJ2-5; no reliable D call. DNA for the CDR3: TGTGCCAGCAGCTTGGGTGGAGTTGCAGAGACCCAGTACTTC. It is translated as CASSLGGVAETQYF. The complete variable domain, with remaining parts taken from reference TRBV5-4 and TRBJ2-5, reads ETGVTQSPTHLIKTRGQQVTLRCSSQSGHNTVSWYQQALGQGPQFIFQYYREEENGRGNFPPRFSGLQFPNYSSELNVNALELDDSALYLCASSLGGVAETQYFGPGTRLLVL.